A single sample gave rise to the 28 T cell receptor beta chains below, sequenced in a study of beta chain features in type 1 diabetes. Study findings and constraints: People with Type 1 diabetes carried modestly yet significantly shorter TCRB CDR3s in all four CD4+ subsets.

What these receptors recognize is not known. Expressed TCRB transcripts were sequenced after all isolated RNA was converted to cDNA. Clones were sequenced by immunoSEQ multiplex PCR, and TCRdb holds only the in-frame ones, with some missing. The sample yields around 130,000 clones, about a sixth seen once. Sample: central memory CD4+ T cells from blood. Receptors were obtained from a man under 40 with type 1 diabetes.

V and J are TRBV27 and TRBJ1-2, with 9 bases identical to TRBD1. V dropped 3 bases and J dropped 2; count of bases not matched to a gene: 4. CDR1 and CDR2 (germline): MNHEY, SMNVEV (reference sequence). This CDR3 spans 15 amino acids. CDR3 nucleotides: TGTGCCAGCAGTTTGGGACAGGGTGTAAACTATGGCTACACCTTC. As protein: CASSLGQGVNYGYTF.

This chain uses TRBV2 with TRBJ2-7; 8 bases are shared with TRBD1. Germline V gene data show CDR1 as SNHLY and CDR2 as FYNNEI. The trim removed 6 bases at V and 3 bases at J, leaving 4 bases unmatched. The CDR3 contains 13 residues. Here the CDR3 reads CASRTGDGYEQYF. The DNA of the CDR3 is TGTGCCAGCAGGACAGGGGATGGCTACGAGCAGTACTTC.

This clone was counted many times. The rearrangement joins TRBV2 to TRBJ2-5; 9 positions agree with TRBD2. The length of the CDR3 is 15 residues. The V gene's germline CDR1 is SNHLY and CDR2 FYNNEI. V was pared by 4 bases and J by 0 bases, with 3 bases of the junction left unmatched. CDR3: CASSGLAGHQETQYF. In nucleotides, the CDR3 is TGTGCCAGCAGTGGGCTAGCGGGGCACCAAGAGACCCAGTACTTC.

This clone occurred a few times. The CDR3 sequence is CASSRRYEQYF. Here the CDR3 DNA reads TGTGCCAGCAGTAGGAGGTACGAGCAGTACTTC. This chain links TRBV28 with TRBJ2-7, with D possibly TRBD2 on 5 matching bases. The V end was cut by 5 bases, the J end by 4 bases, with 6 bases between. The CDR3 is 11 amino acids. CDR1 is MDHEN, CDR2 SYDVKM, per germline. The full variable domain, its missing parts supplied by reference TRBV28 and TRBJ2-7, is DVKVTQSSRYLVKRTGEKVFLECVQDMDHENMFWYRQDPGLGLRLIYFSYDVKMKEKGDIPEGYSVSREKKERFSLILESASTNQTSMYLCASSRRYEQYFGPGTRLTVT.

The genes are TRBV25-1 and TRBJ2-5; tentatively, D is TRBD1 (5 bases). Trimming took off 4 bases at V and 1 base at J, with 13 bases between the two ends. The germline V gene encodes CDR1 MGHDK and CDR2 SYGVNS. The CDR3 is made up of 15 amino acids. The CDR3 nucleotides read TGTGCCAGCAGTGGATGGGGCGCAGCCCAAGAGACCCAGTACTTC. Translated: CASSGWGAAQETQYF.

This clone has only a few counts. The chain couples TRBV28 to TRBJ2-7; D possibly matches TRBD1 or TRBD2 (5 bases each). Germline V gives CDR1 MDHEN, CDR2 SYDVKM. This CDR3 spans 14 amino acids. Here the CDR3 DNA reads TGTGCTGTCGAGGCAGGGAGACCACACTACGAGCAGTACTTC. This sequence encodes CAVEAGRPHYEQYF.

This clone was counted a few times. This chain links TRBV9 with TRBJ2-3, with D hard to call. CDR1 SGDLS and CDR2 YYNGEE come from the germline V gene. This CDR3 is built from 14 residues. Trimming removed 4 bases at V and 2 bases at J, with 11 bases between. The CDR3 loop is CASSPRTTTDTQYF. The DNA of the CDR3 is TGTGCCAGCAGCCCCCGGACCACCACAGATACGCAGTATTTT.

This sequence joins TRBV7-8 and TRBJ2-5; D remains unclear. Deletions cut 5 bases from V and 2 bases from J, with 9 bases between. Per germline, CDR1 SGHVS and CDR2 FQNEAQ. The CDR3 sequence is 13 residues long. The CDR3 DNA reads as TGTGCCAGCAGCAACGTCAGGCAAGAGACCCAGTACTTC. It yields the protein CASSNVRQETQYF.

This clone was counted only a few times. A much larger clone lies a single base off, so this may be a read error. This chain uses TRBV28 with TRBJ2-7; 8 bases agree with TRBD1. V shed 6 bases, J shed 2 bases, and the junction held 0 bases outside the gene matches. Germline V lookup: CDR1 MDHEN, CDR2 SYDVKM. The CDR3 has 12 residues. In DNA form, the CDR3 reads TGTGCCAGCAGACAGGGGGCCTACGAGCAGTACTTC. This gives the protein CASRQGAYEQYF.

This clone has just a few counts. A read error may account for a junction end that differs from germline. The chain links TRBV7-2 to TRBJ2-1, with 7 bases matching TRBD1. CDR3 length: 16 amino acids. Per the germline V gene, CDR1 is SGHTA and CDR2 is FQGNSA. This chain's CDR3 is CATSGRDSLSYNEQFF. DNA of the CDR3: TGTGCCACCAGCGGAAGGGACAGTTTATCCTACAATGAGCAGTTCTTC.

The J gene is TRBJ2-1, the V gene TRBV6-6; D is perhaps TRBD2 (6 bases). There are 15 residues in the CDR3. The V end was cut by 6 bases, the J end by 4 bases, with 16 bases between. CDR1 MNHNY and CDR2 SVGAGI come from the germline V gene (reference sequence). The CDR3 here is CASSRGTDHYNEQFF. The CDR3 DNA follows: TGTGCCAGCAGCCGAGGGACTGATCATTACAATGAGCAGTTCTTC.

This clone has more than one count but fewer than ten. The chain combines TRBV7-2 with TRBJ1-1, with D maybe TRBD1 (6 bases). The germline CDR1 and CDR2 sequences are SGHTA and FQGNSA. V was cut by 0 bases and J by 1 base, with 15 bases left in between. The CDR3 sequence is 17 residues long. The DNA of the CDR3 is TGTGCCAGCAGCTTAGCGGGGGCAAGGTGGGAGAACACTGAAGCTTTCTTT. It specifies CASSLAGARWENTEAFF.

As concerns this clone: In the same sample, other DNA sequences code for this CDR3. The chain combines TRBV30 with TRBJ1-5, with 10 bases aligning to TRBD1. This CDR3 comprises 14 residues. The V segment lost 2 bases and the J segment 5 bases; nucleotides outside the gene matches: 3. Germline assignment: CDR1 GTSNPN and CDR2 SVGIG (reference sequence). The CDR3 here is CAWSLGTGDQPQHF. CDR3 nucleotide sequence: TGTGCCTGGAGTTTGGGGACAGGGGATCAGCCCCAGCATTTT.

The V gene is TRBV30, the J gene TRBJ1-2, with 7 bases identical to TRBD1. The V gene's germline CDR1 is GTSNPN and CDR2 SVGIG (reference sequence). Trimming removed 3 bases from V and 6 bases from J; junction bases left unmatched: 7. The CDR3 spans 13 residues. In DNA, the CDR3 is TGTGCCTGGAGGGGCAGGGGGTTCGATGGCTACACCTTC. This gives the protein CAWRGRGFDGYTF.

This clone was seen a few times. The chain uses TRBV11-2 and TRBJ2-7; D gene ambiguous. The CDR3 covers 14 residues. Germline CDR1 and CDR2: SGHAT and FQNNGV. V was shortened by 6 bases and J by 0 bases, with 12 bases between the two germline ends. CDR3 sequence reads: CASSPGSNSYEQYF. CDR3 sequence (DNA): TGTGCCAGCAGTCCCGGGTCTAACTCCTACGAGCAGTACTTC.

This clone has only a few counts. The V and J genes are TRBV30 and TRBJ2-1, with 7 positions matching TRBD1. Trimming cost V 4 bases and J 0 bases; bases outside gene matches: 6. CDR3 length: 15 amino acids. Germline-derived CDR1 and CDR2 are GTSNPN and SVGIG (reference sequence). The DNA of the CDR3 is TGTGCCTGGAAAAGGGGGACAGCCTCCTACAATGAGCAGTTCTTC. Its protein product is CAWKRGTASYNEQFF. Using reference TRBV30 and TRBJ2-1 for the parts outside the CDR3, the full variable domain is SQTIHQWPATLVQPVGSPLSLECTVEGTSNPNLYWYRQAAGRGLQLLFYSVGIGQISSEVPQNLSASRPQDRQFILSSKKLLLSDSGFYLCAWKRGTASYNEQFFGPGTRLTVL.

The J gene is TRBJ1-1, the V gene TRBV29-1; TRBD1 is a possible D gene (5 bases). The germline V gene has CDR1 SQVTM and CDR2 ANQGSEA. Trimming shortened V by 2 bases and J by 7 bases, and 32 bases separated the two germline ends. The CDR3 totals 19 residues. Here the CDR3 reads CSVEWYTSAPGEIEGEAFF. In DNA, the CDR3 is TGCAGCGTTGAATGGTATACATCGGCTCCGGGGGAAATCGAGGGTGAAGCTTTCTTT.

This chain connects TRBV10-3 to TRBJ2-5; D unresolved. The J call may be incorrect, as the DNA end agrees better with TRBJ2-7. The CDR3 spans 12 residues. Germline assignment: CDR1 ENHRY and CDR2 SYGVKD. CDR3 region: CAISDGTYEQYF. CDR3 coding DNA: TGTGCCATCAGTGACGGAACCTACGAGCAGTACTTC.

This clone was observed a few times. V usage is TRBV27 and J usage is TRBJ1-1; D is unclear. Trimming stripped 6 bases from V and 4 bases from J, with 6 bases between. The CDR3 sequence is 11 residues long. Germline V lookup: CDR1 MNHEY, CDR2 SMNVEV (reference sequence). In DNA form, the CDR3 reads TGTGCCAGCAGGGGCGGCACTGAAGCTTTCTTT. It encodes CASRGGTEAFF.

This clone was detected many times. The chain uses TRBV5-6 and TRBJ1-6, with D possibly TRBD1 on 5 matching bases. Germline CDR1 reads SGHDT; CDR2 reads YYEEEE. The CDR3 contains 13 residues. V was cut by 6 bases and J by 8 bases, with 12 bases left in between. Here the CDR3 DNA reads TGTGCCAGCACCCAGGGCGGTTATTCACCCCTCCACTTT. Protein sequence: CASTQGGYSPLHF.

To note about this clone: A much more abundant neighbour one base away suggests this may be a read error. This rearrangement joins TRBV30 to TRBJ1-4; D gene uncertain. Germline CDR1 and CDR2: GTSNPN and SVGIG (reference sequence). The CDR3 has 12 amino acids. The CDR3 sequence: CSWSEIREKLFF. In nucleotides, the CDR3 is TGTTCCTGGAGTGAGATACGAGAAAAACTGTTTTTT. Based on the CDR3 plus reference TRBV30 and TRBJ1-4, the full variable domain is SQTIHQWPATLVQPVGSPLSLECTVEGTSNPNLYWYRQAAGRGLQLLFYSVGIGQISSEVPQNLSASRPQDRQFILSSKKLLLSDSGFYLCSWSEIREKLFFGSGTQLSVL.

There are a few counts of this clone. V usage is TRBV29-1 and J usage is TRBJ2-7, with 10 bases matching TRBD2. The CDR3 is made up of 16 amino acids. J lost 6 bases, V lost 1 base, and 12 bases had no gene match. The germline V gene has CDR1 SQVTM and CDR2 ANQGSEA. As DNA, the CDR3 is TGCAGCGTTGAAGGACTAAGTCCTAGCGGGGGCCTCGAGCAGTACTTC. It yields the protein CSVEGLSPSGGLEQYF.

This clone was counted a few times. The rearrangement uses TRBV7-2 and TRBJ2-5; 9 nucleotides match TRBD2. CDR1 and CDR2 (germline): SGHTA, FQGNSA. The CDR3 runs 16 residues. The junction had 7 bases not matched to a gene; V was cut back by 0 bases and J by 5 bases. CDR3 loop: CASSLALRGGMETQYF. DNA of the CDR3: TGTGCCAGCAGCTTAGCGCTGCGGGGGGGCATGGAGACCCAGTACTTC.

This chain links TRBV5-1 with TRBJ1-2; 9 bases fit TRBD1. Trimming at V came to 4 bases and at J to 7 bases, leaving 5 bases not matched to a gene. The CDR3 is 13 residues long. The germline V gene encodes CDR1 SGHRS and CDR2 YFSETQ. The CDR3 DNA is TGCGCCAGCAGCACGGGACAGGGAAGTGGCTACACCTTC. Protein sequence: CASSTGQGSGYTF.

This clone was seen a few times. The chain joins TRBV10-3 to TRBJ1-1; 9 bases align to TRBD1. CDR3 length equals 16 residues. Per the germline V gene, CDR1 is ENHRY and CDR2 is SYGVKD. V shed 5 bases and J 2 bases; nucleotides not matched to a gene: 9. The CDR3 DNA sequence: TGTGCCATCAGTAGTCCGGGACAGGGAAGAAACACTGAAGCTTTCTTT. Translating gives CAISSPGQGRNTEAFF.

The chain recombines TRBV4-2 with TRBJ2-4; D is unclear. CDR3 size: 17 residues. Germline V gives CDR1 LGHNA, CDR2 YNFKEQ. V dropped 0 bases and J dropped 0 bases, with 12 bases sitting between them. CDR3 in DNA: TGTGCCAGCAGCCAAGATGGCACGGTACTAGCCAAAAACATTCAGTACTTC. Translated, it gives CASSQDGTVLAKNIQYF.

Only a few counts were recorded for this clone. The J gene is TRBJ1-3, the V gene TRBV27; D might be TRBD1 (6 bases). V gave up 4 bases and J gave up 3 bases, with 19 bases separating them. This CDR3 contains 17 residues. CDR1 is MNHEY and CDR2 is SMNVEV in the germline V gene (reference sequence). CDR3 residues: CASSSLLGGGGGNTIYF. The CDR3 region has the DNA TGTGCCAGCAGTTCTCTACTAGGAGGGGGTGGTGGAAACACCATATATTTT.

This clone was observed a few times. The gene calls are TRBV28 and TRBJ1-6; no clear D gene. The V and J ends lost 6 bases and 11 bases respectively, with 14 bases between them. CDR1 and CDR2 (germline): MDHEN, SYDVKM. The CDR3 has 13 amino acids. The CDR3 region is CASRNPGRPPLHF. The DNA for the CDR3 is TGTGCCAGCAGGAACCCGGGGAGGCCACCCCTCCACTTT.